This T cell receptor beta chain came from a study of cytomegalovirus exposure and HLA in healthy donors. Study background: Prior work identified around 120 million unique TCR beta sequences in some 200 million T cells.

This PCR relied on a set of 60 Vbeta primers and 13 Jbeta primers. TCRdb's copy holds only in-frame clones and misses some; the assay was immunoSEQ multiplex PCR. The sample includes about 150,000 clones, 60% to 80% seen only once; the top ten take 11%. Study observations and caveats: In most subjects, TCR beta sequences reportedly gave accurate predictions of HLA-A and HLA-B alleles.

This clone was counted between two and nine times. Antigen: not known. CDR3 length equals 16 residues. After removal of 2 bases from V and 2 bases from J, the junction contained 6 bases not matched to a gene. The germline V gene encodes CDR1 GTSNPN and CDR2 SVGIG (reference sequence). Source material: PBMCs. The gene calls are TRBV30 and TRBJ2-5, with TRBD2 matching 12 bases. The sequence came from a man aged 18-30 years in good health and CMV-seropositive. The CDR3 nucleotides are TGTGCCTGGAGTCTCACCCTAGCGGGAGGGCAAGAGACCCAGTACTTC. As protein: CAWSLTLAGGQETQYF.